Following are 10 T cell receptor beta chains from one sample sequenced in a study of T cell changes during pregnancy in multiple sclerosis. Profiling relied on immunoSEQ multiplex PCR, and the TCRdb table lists in-frame clones only, not all of them. The table records tens of thousands of clones, around nine tenths of them present only once. The sequencing used CD8+ T cells from peripheral blood mononuclear cells, collected in the third trimester of pregnancy. The receptors shown here come from a female donor with multiple sclerosis, enrolled in a pregnancy study.

The table lists this clone with a count of one. One end of the junction varies from germline; a read error may be responsible. The chain employs TRBV30 and TRBJ1-1; TRBD1 matches at 8 bases. This CDR3 comprises 13 residues. Germline CDR1 and CDR2: GTSNPN and SVGIG (reference sequence). The CDR3 protein is CASDRERYAEAFF. In DNA, the CDR3 is TGTGCCTCGGACAGGGAGCGGTACGCTGAGGCTTTCTTT.

CDR3 sequence: CASSQGAGTNTGELFF. The CDR3 region has the DNA TGCGCCAGCAGCCAAGGGGCAGGAACGAACACCGGGGAGCTGTTTTTT. This chain joins TRBV4-3 and TRBJ2-2; unclear D gene. The V gene's germline CDR1 is LGHNA and CDR2 YSLEER. V shed 1 base and J shed 0 bases, with 9 bases lying between them. This CDR3 has 16 residues.

The chain has TRBV7-2 and TRBJ2-7; no definite D call. This CDR3 contains 15 residues. Germline CDR1 is SGHTA and CDR2 is FQGNSA. The ends were cut back, 5 bases at V and 3 bases at J, with 17 bases in the middle. The CDR3 bases are TGTGCCAGCAGCCGTTATCCTCCCCCGGGCTACGAGCAGTACTTC. Translated: CASSRYPPPGYEQYF.

V and J are TRBV6-6 and TRBJ1-3, with D unresolved. V gave up 2 bases and J gave up 1 base, with 6 bases separating them. Germline lookup yields CDR1 MNHNY and CDR2 SVGAGI (reference sequence). This CDR3 is built from 14 residues. CDR3 sequence: CASSYGGSGNTIYF. Written as DNA, the CDR3 is TGTGCCAGCAGTTACGGCGGGTCTGGAAACACCATATATTTT.

This clone was observed a single time. V is TRBV4-3 and J is TRBJ1-6; perhaps TRBD1 as D (5 bases). Germline V gene data show CDR1 as LGHNA and CDR2 as YSLEER. V was pared by 0 bases and J by 8 bases, with 11 bases between. There are 15 residues in the CDR3. This chain's CDR3 is CASSQDRGSDSPLHF. CDR3 sequence (DNA): TGCGCCAGCAGCCAAGATCGGGGGTCGGATTCACCCCTCCACTTT.

The J gene is TRBJ1-1, the V gene TRBV19; possibly TRBD1 for D (5 bases). The CDR3 loop spans 16 amino acids. Trimming removed 3 bases from V and 3 bases from J, with 17 bases in between. Per germline, CDR1 LNHDA and CDR2 SQIVND (reference sequence). The CDR3 is CASSIFFRGVDTEAFF. CDR3 bases: TGTGCCAGTAGTATCTTCTTTAGGGGCGTAGACACTGAAGCTTTCTTT.

This clone was observed once. V gene TRBV11-2 combines with J gene TRBJ2-2; 9 bases are shared with TRBD2. This CDR3 comprises 17 residues. In germline, CDR1 is SGHAT, CDR2 FQNNGV. Trimming removed 5 bases from V and 3 bases from J; junction bases left unmatched: 10. CDR3 DNA sequence: TGTGCCAGCAGCGACACCGACCTAGCGGGGTACACCGGGGAGCTGTTTTTT. Translated, it gives CASSDTDLAGYTGELFF.

The chain has TRBV7-9 and TRBJ1-2; D is ambiguous. The V and J ends lost 4 bases and 4 bases respectively, with 19 bases between them. The CDR3 has 16 residues. CDR1 is SEHNR and CDR2 is FQNEAQ in the germline V gene (reference sequence). CDR3 coding DNA: TGTGCCAGCAGCTCGATCGGAGGCGGGAGGATCTATGGCTACACCTTC. It yields the protein CASSSIGGGRIYGYTF.

The chain has TRBV10-3 and TRBJ2-7, with a weak D call TRBD2 (5 bases). Per the germline V gene, CDR1 is ENHRY and CDR2 is SYGVKD. With 5 bases removed from V and 3 bases from J, the gap between germline ends came to 5 bases. This CDR3 has 11 amino acids. The CDR3 DNA reads as TGTGCCATCAGTAGCGGCTACGAGCAGTACTTC. It yields the protein CAISSGYEQYF.

The rearrangement links TRBV7-9 to TRBJ1-4; a possible D gene is TRBD1 (6 bases). The V gene's germline CDR1 is SEHNR and CDR2 FQNEAQ (reference sequence). V was clipped by 8 bases and J by 8 bases, with 18 bases between them. This CDR3 has 14 residues. CDR3 bases: TGTGCCAGCCACCCCGGGGGGCCATACGAAAAACTGTTTTTT. Amino acid sequence: CASHPGGPYEKLFF. The whole variable domain, filled in from reference TRBV7-9 and TRBJ1-4, reads DTGVSQNPRHKITKRGQNVTFRCDPISEHNRLYWYRQTLGQGPEFLTYFQNEAQLEKSRLLSDRFSAERPKGSFSTLEIQRTEQGDSAMYLCASHPGGPYEKLFFGSGTQLSVL.